Following are 7 T cell receptor beta chains from one sample sequenced in a study of T cell responses to AZD1222 COVID-19 vaccine. The data were produced by immunoSEQ multiplex PCR, yet TCRdb's version contains in-frame clones alone and is incomplete. The sample records 70,000 or so clones, approximately 82% being singletons. Sequenced here: peripheral blood, sampled 28 days after the second AZD1222 dose. Receptors originate from an adult who received the AZD1222 COVID-19 vaccine.

The rearrangement links TRBV5-4 to TRBJ2-1; the D is unclear. The CDR3 extends over 16 amino acids. Trimming left V 5 bases short and J 5 bases short, with 20 bases between. The germline V gene has CDR1 SGHNT and CDR2 YYREEE (reference sequence). CDR3 amino acids: CASRMRLELWDNEQFF. The CDR3 nucleotides read TGTGCCAGCAGGATGCGGCTAGAATTGTGGGACAATGAGCAGTTCTTC.

The rearrangement links TRBV6-6 to TRBJ1-5; the match to TRBD1 covers 9 bases. The CDR3 runs 15 residues. From germline, CDR1 is MNHNY and CDR2 SVGAGI (reference sequence). V shed 6 bases, J shed 7 bases, and the junction held 10 bases outside the gene matches. CDR3 in amino acids: CASSYGTGTRQPQHF. CDR3 sequence (DNA): TGTGCCAGCAGCTACGGGACAGGGACGCGGCAGCCCCAGCATTTT.

This clone was counted once. This chain uses TRBV18 with TRBJ2-5; D remains unclear. V dropped 6 bases and J dropped 3 bases, with 5 bases sitting between them. Germline loops: CDR1 KGHSH, CDR2 LQKENI. This CDR3 contains 11 residues. Here the CDR3 DNA reads TGTGCCAGCTCCCATAAAGAGACCCAGTACTTC. Its translation: CASSHKETQYF.

The genes are TRBV4-1 and TRBJ1-1, with D possibly matching TRBD1 (6 bases). The V and J ends lost 0 bases and 0 bases respectively, with 17 bases between them. Per the germline V gene, CDR1 is MGHRA and CDR2 is YSYEKL. The CDR3 spans 18 residues. CDR3 sequence: CASSQDRQEGPMNTEAFF. As DNA, the CDR3 is TGCGCCAGCAGCCAAGATCGACAGGAGGGTCCTATGAACACTGAAGCTTTCTTT.

This clone was counted ten times or more. This chain uses TRBV29-1 with TRBJ2-7; D remains ambiguous. The length of the CDR3 is 11 residues. In germline, CDR1 is SQVTM, CDR2 ANQGSEA. Trimming left V 6 bases short and J 5 bases short, with 11 bases between. The CDR3 nucleotides are TGCAGCGTCAACCAAGTTGACGAGCAGTACTTC. The encoded protein is CSVNQVDEQYF.

The gene calls are TRBV5-6 and TRBJ1-5; a weak D match, TRBD1 (5 bases). Germline loops: CDR1 SGHDT, CDR2 YYEEEE. This CDR3 contains 13 residues. V gave up 3 bases and J gave up 6 bases, with 10 bases separating them. CDR3 sequence (DNA): TGTGCCAGCAGCTCTTCAGGGTTTCAGCCCCAGCATTTT. This gives the protein CASSSSGFQPQHF.

The chain links TRBV6-5 to TRBJ1-1; D unresolved. V shed 1 base and J shed 7 bases, with 10 bases lying between them. This CDR3 is 13 amino acids long. Germline assignment: CDR1 MNHEY and CDR2 SVGAGI. The CDR3 here is CASSYFQHSEAFF. The CDR3 nucleotides read TGTGCCAGCAGTTACTTTCAACACAGTGAAGCTTTCTTT.